The source of this T cell receptor beta chain is a study of STAT5B mutations in CD4+ large granular lymphocyte leukemia. Study outcomes and limitations: Without HLA matching, higher CD4+ than CD8+ T-LGLL clonality could reflect small sample size. Top patient clones used TRBV06 genes more often: 8/27 versus 2/35 in controls.

The repertoire was sequenced with immunoSEQ multiplex PCR; TCRdb's copy has only in-frame clones and lacks some. The table has fewer than 40,000 clones, roughly four fifths seen once. Germline V gives CDR1 SGHAT, CDR2 FQDESV (reference sequence). Trimming left V 1 base short and J 2 bases short, with 12 bases between. The CDR3 totals 15 residues. Remarks on this clone: Antigen: not known.

The sequence was obtained from a human donor in good health. Sequenced material: CD4+ T cells from blood buffy coats. The chain has TRBV11-1 and TRBJ2-7; D is perhaps TRBD1 (5 bases). The CDR3 DNA follows: TGTGCCAGCAGCTTAGGGGGCGGAGATACCTACGAGCAGTACTTC. Amino acids: CASSLGGGDTYEQYF.